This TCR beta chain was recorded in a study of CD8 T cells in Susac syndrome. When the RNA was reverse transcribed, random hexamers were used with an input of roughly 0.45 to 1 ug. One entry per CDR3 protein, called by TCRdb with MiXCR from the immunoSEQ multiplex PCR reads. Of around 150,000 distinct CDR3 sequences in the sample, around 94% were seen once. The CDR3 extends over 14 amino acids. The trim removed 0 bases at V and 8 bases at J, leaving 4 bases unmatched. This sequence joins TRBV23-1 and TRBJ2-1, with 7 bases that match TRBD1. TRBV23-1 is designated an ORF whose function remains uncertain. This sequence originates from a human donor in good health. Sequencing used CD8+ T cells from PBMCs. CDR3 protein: CASSQSTGDYEQFF. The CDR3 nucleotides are TGCGCCAGCAGTCAATCTACAGGGGATTATGAGCAGTTCTTC.